Included here is one T cell receptor (beta chain) sequence, with context. CDR1 is SGHAT, CDR2 FQDESV, per germline (reference sequence). V lost 1 base and J 4 bases, leaving 13 bases between the germline ends. The CDR3 has 15 residues. Measured with immunoSEQ multiplex PCR; TCRdb has only the in-frame clones, and not every one. The sample yields about 50,000 clones, around nine tenths seen once. This record comes from a study of OX40 agonist ivuxolimab in advanced cancers. At the level of the study: The patients' treatment was ivuxolimab, an agonistic anti-OX40 (CD134) antibody. Melanoma, hepatocellular carcinoma, head and neck or renal cell cancer occurred in dose-escalation patients. The eligibility criteria allowed prior anti-PD-1, anti-PD-L1 or anti-CTLA-4 therapy, and about 40% had some. Ivuxolimab was administered intravenously to patients at 0.01 to 10 mg/kg every 2 weeks.

The receptor was derived from an adult with an advanced solid tumor such as melanoma, head and neck, liver or kidney cancer. This material consisted of CD4+ or CD8+ T cells sorted from blood, taken in a trial of the OX40 agonist ivuxolimab. V and J are TRBV11-1 and TRBJ2-5; D gene unclear. CDR3 loop: CASSLEIQAVETQYF. The CDR3 DNA reads as TGTGCCAGCAGCTTAGAAATCCAGGCTGTAGAGACCCAGTACTTC. Full variable domain (remainder filled in from reference TRBV11-1 and TRBJ2-5): EAEVAQSPRYKITEKSQAVAFWCDPISGHATLYWYRQILGQGPELLVQFQDESVVDDSQLPKDRFSAERLKGVDSTLKIQPAELGDSAMYLCASSLEIQAVETQYFGPGTRLLVL.